In its sample, the clone carrying this TCR beta chain was seen once. The sample holds other DNA sequences that translate to the same CDR3. The CDR3 is made up of 14 amino acids. Per germline, CDR1 LGHDT and CDR2 YNNKEL (reference sequence). The V gene lost 4 bases and the J gene lost 3 bases, with 9 bases spanning the gap. The sample belongs to a study of blood T cell repertoires in COVID-19. Sequencing used immunoSEQ multiplex PCR; TCRdb keeps in-frame clones, though not all of them. Of fewer than 200,000 clones listed, 82% are singletons. What was sequenced was peripheral blood. The V call is TRBV3-1 (or the pseudogene TRBV3-2), the J call TRBJ2-2; a possible D gene is TRBD2 (6 bases). The clonotype originates from a woman aged 40 to 50 with COVID-19, enrolled during active disease. CDR3 sequence reads: CASSRRGDTGELFF. For the CDR3, the DNA is TGTGCCAGCAGCCGGAGGGGAGACACCGGGGAGCTGTTTTTT.